This T cell receptor beta chain was recorded in a study of cytomegalovirus exposure and HLA in healthy donors. The wider study: In terms of ancestry, the Caucasian-associated cluster contained roughly four fifths of the approximately 400 genotyped donors.

Each donor's status was that of a healthy bone marrow donor. V was clipped by 8 bases and J by 2 bases; unmatched bases: 10. This CDR3 comprises 15 residues. Germline V lookup: CDR1 MNHNS, CDR2 SASEGT. The PCR ran on 60 Vbeta and 13 Jbeta primers. Assay used: immunoSEQ multiplex PCR; TCRdb lists only in-frame clones, some missing. The sample yields tens of thousands of clones, of which the top ten take up 0.5% to 0.65%. A word on this clone: This sample includes further DNA sequences coding for the same CDR3.

The receptor was derived from a man over 45 in good health and CMV-seronegative. Sequences were obtained from PBMCs. The V gene is TRBV6-1, the J gene TRBJ2-7; 9 bases are a match to TRBD2. The CDR3, as DNA: TGTGCCAGCCGAACTTTAGCGGGGGAGACCTACGAGCAGTACTTC. It yields the protein CASRTLAGETYEQYF.